This T cell receptor (beta chain) was recorded in a study of cytomegalovirus exposure and HLA in healthy donors. General study results and limits: Earlier findings revealed that most TCR beta V segments proved productive either about 90% or about 30% of the time. Cytomegalovirus association was assigned to some 160 TCR beta chains. Analysis was carried out at a later point, and it linked a missense DCLRE1C variant to TCR beta V- and J-gene trimming.

In the PCR, 60 Vbeta and 13 Jbeta primers were used. In the original processing: There were about 86 million unique TCR beta chains by a later count, and around 10 million of them were shared. The repertoire was sequenced with immunoSEQ multiplex PCR; TCRdb's copy has only in-frame clones and lacks some. V and J calls and clone size are copied from that table; D and trimming were computed from the DNA. Counted here are 150,000 to 200,000 clones, around 76% occurring once; the ten biggest clones make up about 1.3%. This clone turned up a few times. Its antigen remains unknown. The germline V gene has CDR1 ENHRY and CDR2 SYGVKD. CDR3 length equals 13 residues. Trimming stripped 7 bases from V and 1 base from J, with 11 bases between.

V is TRBV10-3 and J is TRBJ2-7, with a tentative D call TRBD1 (6 bases). The receptor's source is a man aged 55 to 70 in good health and CMV-seronegative. Sequencing was done on a sample of PBMCs. The CDR3 loop is CAINGGQSYEQYF. The DNA of the CDR3 is TGTGCCATCAATGGAGGACAGTCCTACGAGCAGTACTTC.